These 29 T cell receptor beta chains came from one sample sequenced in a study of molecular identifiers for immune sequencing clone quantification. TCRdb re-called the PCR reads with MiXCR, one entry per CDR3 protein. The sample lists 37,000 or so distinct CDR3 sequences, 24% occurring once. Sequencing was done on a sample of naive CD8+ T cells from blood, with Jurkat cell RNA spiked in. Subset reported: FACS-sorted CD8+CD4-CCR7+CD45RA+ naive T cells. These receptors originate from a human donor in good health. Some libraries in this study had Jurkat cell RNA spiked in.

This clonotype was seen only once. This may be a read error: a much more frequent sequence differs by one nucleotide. CDR3 nucleotides: TGTGCCTTCAGTGATGGCGGGAGCGCAGACGAGCAGTACTTC. It specifies CAFSDGGSADEQYF. The chain links TRBV10-3 to TRBJ2-7, with 7 nucleotides matching TRBD2. Germline V gene lookup returns CDR1 ENHRY and CDR2 SYGVKD. This CDR3 region has 14 residues.

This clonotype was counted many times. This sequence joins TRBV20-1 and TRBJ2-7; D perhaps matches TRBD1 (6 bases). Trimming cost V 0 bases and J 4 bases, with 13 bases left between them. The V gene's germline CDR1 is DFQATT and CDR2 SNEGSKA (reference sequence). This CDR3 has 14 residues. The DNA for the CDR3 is TGCAGTGCTAGAGATGTAGGGCAGGGGTACGAGCAGTACTTC. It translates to CSARDVGQGYEQYF.

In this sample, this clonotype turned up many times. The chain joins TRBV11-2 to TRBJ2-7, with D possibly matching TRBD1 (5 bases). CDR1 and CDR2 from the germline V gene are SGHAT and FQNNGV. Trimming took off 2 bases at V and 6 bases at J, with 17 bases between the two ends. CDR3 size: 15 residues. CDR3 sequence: CASSLIGGRASEQYF. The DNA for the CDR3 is TGTGCCAGCAGCTTAATTGGTGGCAGGGCCAGCGAGCAGTACTTC.

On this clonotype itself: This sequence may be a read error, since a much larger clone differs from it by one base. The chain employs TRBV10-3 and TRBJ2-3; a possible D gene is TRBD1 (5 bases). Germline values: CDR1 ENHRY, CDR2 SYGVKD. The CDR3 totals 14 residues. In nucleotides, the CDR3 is TGTACCATCAGTGAGTCTGACAGCCCAGATACGCAGTATTTT. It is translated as CTISESDSPDTQYF.

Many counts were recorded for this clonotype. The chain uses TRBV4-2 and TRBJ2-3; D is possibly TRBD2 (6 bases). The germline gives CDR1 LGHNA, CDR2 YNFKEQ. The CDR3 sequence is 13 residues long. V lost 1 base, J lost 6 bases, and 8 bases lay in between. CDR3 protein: CASSQALADTQYF. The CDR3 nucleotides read TGTGCCAGCAGCCAAGCCCTAGCGGATACGCAGTATTTT.

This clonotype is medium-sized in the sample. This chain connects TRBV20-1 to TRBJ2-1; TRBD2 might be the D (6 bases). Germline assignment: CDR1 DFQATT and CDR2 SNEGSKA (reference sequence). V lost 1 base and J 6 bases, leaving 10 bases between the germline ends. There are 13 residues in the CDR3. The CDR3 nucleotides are TGCAGTGCTAGAGGGGACTCTTCCAATGAGCAGTTCTTC. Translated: CSARGDSSNEQFF.

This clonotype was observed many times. CDR3 nucleotide sequence: TGCGCCAGCAGCCTCTCGGCATTACAGGGCCACGAGCAGTACTTC. Translated: CASSLSALQGHEQYF. This chain connects TRBV4-3 to TRBJ2-7; D is possibly TRBD1 (6 bases). Germline V gene lookup returns CDR1 LGHNA and CDR2 YSLEER. V lost 4 bases and J lost 5, with 18 bases in between. The CDR3 has 15 amino acids.

The CDR3 here is CASSQGGSTSGVYEQYF. As DNA, the CDR3 is TGTGCCAGCAGCCAAGGAGGGAGCACTAGCGGGGTCTACGAGCAGTACTTC. V is TRBV3-2 and J is TRBJ2-7; TRBD2 was called by the table and not checked on the DNA. TRBV3-2 is reported as a pseudogene. This CDR3 is built from 17 residues.

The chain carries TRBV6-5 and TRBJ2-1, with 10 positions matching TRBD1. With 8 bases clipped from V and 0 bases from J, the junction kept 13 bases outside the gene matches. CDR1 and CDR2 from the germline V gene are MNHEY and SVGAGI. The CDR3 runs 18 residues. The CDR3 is CASGSPQTGGASYNEQFF. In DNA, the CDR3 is TGTGCCAGCGGTTCCCCCCAGACAGGGGGCGCCTCCTACAATGAGCAGTTCTTC.

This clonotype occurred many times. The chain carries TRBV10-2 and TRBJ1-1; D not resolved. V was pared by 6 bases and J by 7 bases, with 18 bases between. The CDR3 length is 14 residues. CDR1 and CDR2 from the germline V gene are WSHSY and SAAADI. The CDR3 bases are TGCGCCAGCAGCACAATTCGGACGGGCAATGAAGCTTTCTTT. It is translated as CASSTIRTGNEAFF.

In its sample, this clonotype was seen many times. The chain's CDR3 is CASSSPGQGAAYEQYF. Written as DNA, the CDR3 is TGTGCCAGCAGCTCCCCGGGACAGGGGGCCGCCTACGAGCAGTACTTC. This sequence joins TRBV7-9 and TRBJ2-7, with 12 bases identical to TRBD1. CDR1 is SEHNR, CDR2 FQNEAQ, per germline (reference sequence). J lost 2 bases, V lost 4 bases, and 6 bases had no gene match. This CDR3 region has 16 residues.

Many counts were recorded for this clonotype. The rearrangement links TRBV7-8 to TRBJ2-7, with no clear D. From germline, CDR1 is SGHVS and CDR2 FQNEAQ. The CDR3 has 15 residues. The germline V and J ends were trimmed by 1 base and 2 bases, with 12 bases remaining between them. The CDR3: CASSLDSPRPYEQYF. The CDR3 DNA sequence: TGTGCCAGCAGCTTAGATAGTCCGAGACCCTACGAGCAGTACTTC.

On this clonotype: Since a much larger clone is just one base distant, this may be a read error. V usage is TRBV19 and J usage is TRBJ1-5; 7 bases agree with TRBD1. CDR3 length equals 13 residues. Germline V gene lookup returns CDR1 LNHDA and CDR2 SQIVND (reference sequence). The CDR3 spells CASSIYRGQPPHF. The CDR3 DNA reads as TGTGCCAGTAGTATTTACAGGGGACAGCCCCCGCATTTT.

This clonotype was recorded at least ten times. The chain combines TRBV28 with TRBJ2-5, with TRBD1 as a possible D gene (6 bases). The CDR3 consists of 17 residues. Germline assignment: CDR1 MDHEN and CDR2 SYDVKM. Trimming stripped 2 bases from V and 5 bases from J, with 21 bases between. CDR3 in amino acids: CASSLRDVLGGMETQYF. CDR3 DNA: TGTGCCAGCAGTTTACGTGATGTACTTGGGGGCATGGAGACCCAGTACTTC.

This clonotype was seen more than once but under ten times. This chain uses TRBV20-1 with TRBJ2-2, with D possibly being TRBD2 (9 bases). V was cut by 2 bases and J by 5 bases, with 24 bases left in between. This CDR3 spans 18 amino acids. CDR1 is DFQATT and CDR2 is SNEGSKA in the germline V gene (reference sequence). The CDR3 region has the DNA TGCAGTGCTAGATCTCGTCAGGGGGCGGGAGGGTTGACCGGGGAGCTGTTTTTT. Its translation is CSARSRQGAGGLTGELFF.

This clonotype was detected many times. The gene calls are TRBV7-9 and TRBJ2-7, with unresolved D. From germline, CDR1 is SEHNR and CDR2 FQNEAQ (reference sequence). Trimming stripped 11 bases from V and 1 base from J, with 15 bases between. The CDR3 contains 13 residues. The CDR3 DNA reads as TGTGCCGGCTCAGGCCCGAGGTCCTACGAGCAGTACTTC. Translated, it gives CAGSGPRSYEQYF.

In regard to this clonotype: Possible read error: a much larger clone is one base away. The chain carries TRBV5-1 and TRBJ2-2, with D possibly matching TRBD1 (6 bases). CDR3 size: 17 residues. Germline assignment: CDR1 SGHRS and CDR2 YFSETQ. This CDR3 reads CANSLENRDDSTGELFF. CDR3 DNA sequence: TGCGCCAACAGCTTGGAAAACAGGGACGATAGCACCGGGGAGCTGTTTTTT. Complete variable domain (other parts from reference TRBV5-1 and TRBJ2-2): KAGVTQTPRYLIKTRGQQVTLSCSPISGHRSVSWYQQTPGQGLQFLFEYFSETQRNKGNFPGRFSGRQFSNSRSEMNVSTLELGDSALYLCANSLENRDDSTGELFFGEGSRLTVL.

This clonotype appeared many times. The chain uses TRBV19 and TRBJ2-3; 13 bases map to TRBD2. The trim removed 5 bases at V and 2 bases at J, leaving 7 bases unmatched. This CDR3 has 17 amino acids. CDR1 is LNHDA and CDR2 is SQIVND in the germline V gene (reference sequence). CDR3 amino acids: CASSEETSGRATDTQYF. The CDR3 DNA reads TGTGCCAGTAGTGAAGAAACTAGCGGGAGGGCCACAGATACGCAGTATTTT.

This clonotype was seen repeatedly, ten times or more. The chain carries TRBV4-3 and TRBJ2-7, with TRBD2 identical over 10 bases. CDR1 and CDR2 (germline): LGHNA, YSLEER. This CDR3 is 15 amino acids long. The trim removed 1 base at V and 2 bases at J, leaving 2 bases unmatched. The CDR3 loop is CASSQGLAGAYEQYF. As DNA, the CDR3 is TGCGCCAGCAGCCAAGGACTAGCGGGCGCCTACGAGCAGTACTTC.

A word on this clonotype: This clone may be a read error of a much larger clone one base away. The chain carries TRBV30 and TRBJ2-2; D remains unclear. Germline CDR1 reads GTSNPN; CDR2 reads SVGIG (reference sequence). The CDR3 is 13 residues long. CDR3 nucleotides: TGTGCCCGGAGTCCAAGTTCGGCCGGGGAGCTGTTTTTT. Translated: CARSPSSAGELFF.

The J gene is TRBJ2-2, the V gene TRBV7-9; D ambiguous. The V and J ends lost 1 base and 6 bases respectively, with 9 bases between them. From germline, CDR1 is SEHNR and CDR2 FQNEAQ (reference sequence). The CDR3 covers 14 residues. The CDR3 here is CASSLVYSSGELFF. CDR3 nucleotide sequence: TGTGCCAGCAGCTTAGTATACTCCTCCGGGGAGCTGTTTTTT. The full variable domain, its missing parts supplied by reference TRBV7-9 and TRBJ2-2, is DTGVSQNPRHKITKRGQNVTFRCDPISEHNRLYWYRQTLGQGPEFLTYFQNEAQLEKSRLLSDRFSAERPKGSFSTLEIQRTEQGDSAMYLCASSLVYSSGELFFGEGSRLTVL.

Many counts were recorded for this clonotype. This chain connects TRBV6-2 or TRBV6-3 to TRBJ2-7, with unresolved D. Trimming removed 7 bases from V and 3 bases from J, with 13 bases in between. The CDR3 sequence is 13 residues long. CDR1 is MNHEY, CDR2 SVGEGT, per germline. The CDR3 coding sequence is TGTGCCAGCACTTCCGCCAGTTACTACGAGCAGTACTTC. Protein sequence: CASTSASYYEQYF.

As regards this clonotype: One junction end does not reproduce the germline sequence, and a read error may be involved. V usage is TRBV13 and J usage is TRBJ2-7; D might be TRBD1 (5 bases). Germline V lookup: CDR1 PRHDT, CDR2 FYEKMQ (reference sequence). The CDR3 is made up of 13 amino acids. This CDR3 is CARSSGWGLAPYF. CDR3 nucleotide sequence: TGTGCCCGCAGCTCAGGGTGGGGCCTGGCGCCGTACTTC.

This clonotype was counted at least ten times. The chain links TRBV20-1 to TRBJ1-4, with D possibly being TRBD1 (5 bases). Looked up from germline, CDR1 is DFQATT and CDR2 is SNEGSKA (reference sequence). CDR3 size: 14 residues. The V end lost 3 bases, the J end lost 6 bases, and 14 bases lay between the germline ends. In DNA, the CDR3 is TGCAGTGCTAGTACCGGGACCGGGGATGAAAAACTGTTTTTT. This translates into CSASTGTGDEKLFF.

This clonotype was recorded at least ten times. The CDR3 bases are TGTGCCAGCAGCTTGGCCGGACAGACCTACGAGCAGTACTTC. Its protein product is CASSLAGQTYEQYF. The chain has TRBV5-4 and TRBJ2-7, with D perhaps matching TRBD1 (6 bases). The length of the CDR3 is 14 residues. The V and J ends lost 0 bases and 2 bases respectively, with 9 bases between them. Looked up from germline, CDR1 is SGHNT and CDR2 is YYREEE (reference sequence).

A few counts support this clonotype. CDR3 sequence: CAWSPTGNEQYF. CDR3 coding DNA: TGTGCCTGGAGTCCGACAGGAAATGAGCAGTACTTC. The J gene is TRBJ2-7, the V gene TRBV30; a possible D gene is TRBD1 (6 bases). This CDR3 is built from 12 residues. The V end lost 2 bases, the J end lost 7 bases, and 12 bases lay between the germline ends. Per germline, CDR1 GTSNPN and CDR2 SVGIG (reference sequence).

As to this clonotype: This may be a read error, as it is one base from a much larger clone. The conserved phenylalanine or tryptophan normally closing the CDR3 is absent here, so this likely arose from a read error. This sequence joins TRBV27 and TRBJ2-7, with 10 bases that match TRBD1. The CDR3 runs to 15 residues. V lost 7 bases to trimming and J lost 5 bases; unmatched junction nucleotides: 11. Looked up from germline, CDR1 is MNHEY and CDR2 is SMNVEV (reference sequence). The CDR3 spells CASKFTGTGAHEQYI. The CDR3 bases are TGTGCCAGCAAGTTTACCGGGACAGGGGCCCACGAGCAGTACATC.

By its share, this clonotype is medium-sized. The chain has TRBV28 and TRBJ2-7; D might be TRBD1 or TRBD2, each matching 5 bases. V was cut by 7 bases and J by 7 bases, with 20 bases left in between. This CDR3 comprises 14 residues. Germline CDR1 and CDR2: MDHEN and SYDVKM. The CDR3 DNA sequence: TGTGCCAGCACTCGCCGGGGCAGCCCCGGGGAGCAGTACTTC. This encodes CASTRRGSPGEQYF.

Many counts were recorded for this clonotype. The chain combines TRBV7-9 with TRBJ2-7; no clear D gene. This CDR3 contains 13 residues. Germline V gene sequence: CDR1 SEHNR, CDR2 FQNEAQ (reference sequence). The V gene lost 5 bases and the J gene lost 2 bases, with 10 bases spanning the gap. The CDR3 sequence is CASSPRSTYEQYF. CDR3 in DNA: TGTGCCAGCAGCCCCCGTTCGACCTACGAGCAGTACTTC.